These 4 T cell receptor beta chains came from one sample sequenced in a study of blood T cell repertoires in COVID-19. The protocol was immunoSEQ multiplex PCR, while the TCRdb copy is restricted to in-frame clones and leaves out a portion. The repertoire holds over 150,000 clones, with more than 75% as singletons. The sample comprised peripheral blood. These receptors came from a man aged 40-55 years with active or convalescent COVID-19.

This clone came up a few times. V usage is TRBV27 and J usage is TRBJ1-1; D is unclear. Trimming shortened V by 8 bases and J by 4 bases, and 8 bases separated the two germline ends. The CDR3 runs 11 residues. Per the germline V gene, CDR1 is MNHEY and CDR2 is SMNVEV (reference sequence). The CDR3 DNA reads TGTGCCAGCTGGCGGGGCACTGAAGCTTTCTTT. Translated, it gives CASWRGTEAFF.

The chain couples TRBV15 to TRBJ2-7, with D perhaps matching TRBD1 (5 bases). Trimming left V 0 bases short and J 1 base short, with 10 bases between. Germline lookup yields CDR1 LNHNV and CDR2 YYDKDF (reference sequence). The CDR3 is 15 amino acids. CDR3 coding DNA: TGTGCCACCAGCAGAGACAGGGCTGGGTCCTACGAGCAGTACTTC. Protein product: CATSRDRAGSYEQYF.

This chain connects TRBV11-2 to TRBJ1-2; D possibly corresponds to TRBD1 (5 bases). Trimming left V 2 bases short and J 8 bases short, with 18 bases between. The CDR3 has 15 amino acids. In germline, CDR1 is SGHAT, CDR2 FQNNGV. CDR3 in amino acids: CASSLSHQGVGGYTF. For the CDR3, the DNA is TGTGCCAGCAGCTTATCTCACCAGGGTGTGGGCGGCTACACCTTC.

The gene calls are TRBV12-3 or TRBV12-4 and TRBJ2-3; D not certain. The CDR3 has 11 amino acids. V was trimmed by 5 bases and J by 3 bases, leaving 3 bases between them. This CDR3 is CASSQTDTQYF. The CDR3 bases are TGTGCCAGCAGTCAAACAGATACGCAGTATTTT.